The rows below give T cell receptor beta chains drawn from one sample of a study of post-analysis software for immune sequencing data. TCRdb itself ran the PCR reads through MiXCR, one entry per CDR3 protein. This sample has 450,000 to 700,000 distinct CDR3 sequences, with 44% found just once. Sequencing was done on a sample of blood. These receptors came from a girl aged 5 to 17 with multiple sclerosis. The CDR3 runs from the conserved cysteine through the conserved F or W. The D gene is left open where the match is weak. The size field is filled for only some rows; it gives once, few, many or a size class.

TRBV5-1	14	TRBJ1-2	.	.	TGCGCCAGCAGCCTTAAGGGGGAGGACTATGGCTACACCTTC	CASSLKGEDYGYTF
TRBV7-2	15	TRBJ1-1	TRBD1	.	TGTGCCAGCAGCCCGACCGGGACAGGGGACTATGAAGCTTTCTTT	CASSPTGTGDYEAFF
TRBV12-3/TRBV12-4	14	TRBJ1-1	.	.	TGTGCCAGCAGTGTGACACAGGGGAACACTGAAGCTTTCTTT	CASSVTQGNTEAFF
TRBV2	13	TRBJ2-7	.	few	TGTGCCAGCGGGGGGGACAGAGCCTACGAGCAGTACTTC	CASGGDRAYEQYF
TRBV10-3	14	TRBJ2-5	TRBD2	few	TGTGCCATCAGCCCCCGGGGGGGTGAGCAGACCCAGTACTTC	CAISPRGGEQTQYF
TRBV12-3/TRBV12-4	16	TRBJ2-6	.	.	TGTGCCAGCAGTCAATTACAGGCCTCTGGGGCCAACGTCCTGACTTTC	CASSQLQASGANVLTF
TRBV7-2	15	TRBJ2-7	.	.	TGTGCCAGCAGCCCCGGACAGGGAGGGAACTACGAGCAGTACTTC	CASSPGQGGNYEQYF
TRBV7-9	17	TRBJ1-6	.	.	TGTGCCAGCAGCCATTCAACCGGGAGCTCCTATAATTCACCCCTCCACTTT	CASSHSTGSSYNSPLHF
TRBV20-1	13	TRBJ1-1	.	few	TGCAGTGCCAGACGGGTCGGGAACACTGAAGCTTTCTTT	CSARRVGNTEAFF
TRBV15	18	TRBJ2-4	TRBD2	few	TGTGCCACCAGCAGAGGTAGCGGGGGGGCGACAGCCAAAAACATTCAGTACTTC	CATSRGSGGATAKNIQYF
TRBV10-3	16	TRBJ2-6	.	.	TGTGCCATCAGTGAAACAGGAGTCTCTGGGGCCAACGTCCTGACTTTC	CAISETGVSGANVLTF
TRBV4-2	15	TRBJ1-4	.	.	TGTGCCAGCAGCCGCCCAGGGGACCAGGGGGAAAAACTGTTTTTT	CASSRPGDQGEKLFF
TRBV29-1	12	TRBJ2-3	.	few	TGCAGCGTACCCAACAGGCCAGATACGCAGTATTTT	CSVPNRPDTQYF
TRBV10-3	13	TRBJ1-5	.	.	TGTGCCATCAGTGCCGCTGCGAATCAGCCCCAGCATTTT	CAISAAANQPQHF
TRBV5-1	15	TRBJ1-5	TRBD1	.	TGCGCCAGCAGCTTGGTGGCAGGGGGCGATCAGCCCCAGCATTTT	CASSLVAGGDQPQHF
TRBV12-3/TRBV12-4	15	TRBJ2-1	.	once	TGTGCCAGCAGCCAAGGGAGCACAGTTCACAATGAGCAGTTCTTC	CASSQGSTVHNEQFF
TRBV14	13	TRBJ1-1	.	.	TGTGCCTCAAAGGCAGGGGTGAGAACTGAAGCTTTCTTT	CASKAGVRTEAFF
TRBV12-3/TRBV12-4	14	TRBJ1-2	.	.	TGTGCCAGCAGTTTAGCGCCCGGATTCTATGGCTACACCTTC	CASSLAPGFYGYTF
TRBV27	15	TRBJ2-1	TRBD2	.	TGTGCCAGCAGCCGGTCCGGGACTAATTACAATGAGCAGTTCTTC	CASSRSGTNYNEQFF
TRBV10-3	15	TRBJ2-5	TRBD2	.	TGTGCCATCAGTGAGTCAGCGGGAGTATCCGAGACCCAGTACTTC	CAISESAGVSETQYF
TRBV12-3/TRBV12-4	15	TRBJ2-1	TRBD2	.	TGTGCCAGCAGTTACAGCGGGGGGACCTACAATGAGCAGTTCTTC	CASSYSGGTYNEQFF
TRBV5-1	12	TRBJ1-2	.	.	TGCGCCAGCAGCTTGGAAGTGGGTGGCTACACCTTC	CASSLEVGGYTF
TRBV4-2	15	TRBJ2-7	.	.	TGTGCCAGCAGCCAAGATAAACTTCCCTCCTACGAGCAGTACTTC	CASSQDKLPSYEQYF
TRBV10-3	14	TRBJ2-7	TRBD1	few	TGTGCCATCACCCGGACAGGGGAGAACTACGAGCAGTACTTC	CAITRTGENYEQYF
TRBV4-1	14	TRBJ2-7	.	many	TGCGCCAGGCCCCTGGAAGGATCTACCTACGAGCAGTACTTC	CARPLEGSTYEQYF
TRBV6-1	15	TRBJ2-7	TRBD1	.	TGTGCCAGCAGTGTGCTCGGGACAGGGCAATACGAGCAGTACTTC	CASSVLGTGQYEQYF
TRBV4-1	12	TRBJ2-3	.	.	TGCGCCAGCAGCCAAGTTGGGCCTAGCCAGTATTTT	CASSQVGPSQYF
TRBV20-1	15	TRBJ2-7	.	.	TGCAGTGCTAGACGGGGCACACGAGGGTTGTACGAGCAGTACTTC	CSARRGTRGLYEQYF
TRBV6-1	14	TRBJ2-3	TRBD2	.	TGTGCCAGCAGCGGACTAGCCGGGGGAGATACGCAGTATTTT	CASSGLAGGDTQYF
TRBV5-4	15	TRBJ1-2	TRBD1	few	TGTGCCAGCAGCTCCGGGACAGGGGGCGCGGGTGGCTACACCTTC	CASSSGTGGAGGYTF
TRBV20-1	15	TRBJ2-3	.	few	TGCAGTGCTGTCCGTCGGTCAGGGCGCACAGATACGCAGTATTTT	CSAVRRSGRTDTQYF
TRBV29-1	12	TRBJ2-7	.	.	TGCAGCGTCTTTGACAGCCCCTACGAGCAGTACTTC	CSVFDSPYEQYF
TRBV6-1	15	TRBJ1-5	TRBD1	once	TGTGCCAGCAGTTCTCAGGGGGAGGGCAATCAGCCCCAGCATTTT	CASSSQGEGNQPQHF
TRBV7-2	13	TRBJ2-5	.	few	TGTGCCAGCAGCTTAGGGCTAGTTCCCACCCAGTACTTC	CASSLGLVPTQYF
TRBV10-3	13	TRBJ2-7	.	.	TGTGCCATCAGAAAGACAGATACCTACGAGCAGTACTTC	CAIRKTDTYEQYF
TRBV6-1	14	TRBJ2-7	.	.	TGTGCCAGCAGCACAACTAGACAGGCCCACGAGCAGTACTTC	CASSTTRQAHEQYF
TRBV5-4	16	TRBJ2-1	.	.	TGTGCCAGCAGCCCGGACTGGGGGGGCGCCTCTATGCAGCAGTTCTTC	CASSPDWGGASMQQFF
TRBV4-1	16	TRBJ2-3	.	.	TGCGCCAGCAGCCACTTTGGGACATTACGGGCAGATACGCAGTATTTT	CASSHFGTLRADTQYF
TRBV29-1	13	TRBJ1-1	TRBD1	few	TGCAGCGCCGGACAGGGATTGGGCACTGAAGCTTTCTTT	CSAGQGLGTEAFF
TRBV20-1	13	TRBJ2-7	.	.	TGCAGTGCTAGAGATGCCGCCTCCTACGAGCAGTACTTC	CSARDAASYEQYF
TRBV10-3	12	TRBJ1-5	.	.	TGTGCCATCAGGGACCCCAATCAGCCCCAGCATTTT	CAIRDPNQPQHF
TRBV20-1	14	TRBJ2-1	.	.	TGCAGTGCTCTCCCACTAGGGGGCTACAATGAGCAGTTCTTC	CSALPLGGYNEQFF
TRBV6-4	15	TRBJ1-4	TRBD1	.	TGTGCCAGCAGTGACTCCGGGACAGGGAATGAAAAACTGTTTTTT	CASSDSGTGNEKLFF
TRBV7-8	15	TRBJ2-6	.	.	TGTGCCAGCAGCTTATACTCCTTCGGGGCCAACGTCCTGACTTTC	CASSLYSFGANVLTF
TRBV21-1	15	TRBJ2-5	.	.	TGTGCCAGCAGCCCCTGCCCTCAGCCCGTTTTAGAGCAGTACTTC	CASSPCPQPVLEQYF